This TCR beta chain stems from a study of T cells in Graves' hyperthyroidism and ophthalmopathy (dated by TCRdb to the late 2010s). Some background on the complete study: Peripheral blood samples were taken at the time of initial diagnosis, prior to any treatment. An independent validation cohort of fewer than 20 hyperthyroidism patients and some 15 patients who later progressed to ophthalmopathy tested prospective prediction of ophthalmopathy. A discovery cohort of around 98 patients, roughly 45 with Graves' ophthalmopathy and over 55 with stable Graves' hyperthyroidism, was used to find distinguishing TCR V-J signatures. TCR Vbeta CDR3 sequencing of 120 to 150 peripheral blood samples (approximately 44 ophthalmopathy, under 80 hyperthyroidism and some 17 progressor patients) is reported in the paper. The study also compared thyroid tissue and blood T-cell repertoires from several Graves' hyperthyroidism patients. Once sampling was done, hyperthyroidism patients were given methimazole at a starting dose of 30 mg daily, whereas ophthalmopathy patients were given high-dose intravenous methylprednisolone. The roughly 99 discovery patients were divided at random into training and test sets in a 7:3 ratio.

This clonotype showed up many times. No cognate antigen has been identified for it. One base away there is no much larger clone; base qualities are not given. TCR beta CDR3 regions were amplified from RNA transcripts. For the first round of RT-PCR on the TCR CDR3, the HTBI primer set was used together with the Qiagen OneStep RT-PCR kit. The libraries were constructed in a second round of multiplex PCR and then size-selected and purified. Sequencing of the libraries was done on an Illumina HiSeq2000 using paired-end 100 bp reads. On the authors' methods: Raw data were processed with SOAPnuke, discarding reads with adapters, uncalled bases, mean Phred below 15, or no exact constant-primer or identifier match. COPE v1.2.5 was used to merge the high-quality paired reads, and each unique nucleotide sequence was defined as a clonotype. Clonotypes were aligned to IMGT TRBV, TRBD and TRBJ reference segments using MiTCR v1.1. Analysis was restricted to V-J combinations with a frequency above 0.0001, which covered 99.2% of repertoires. The TCS score was defined as F50 (clonal expansion) divided by E x V (chaos), with BLOSUM62-based TCRdist calculated between CDR3 peptides within each V-J. Welch's t-statistics and random forest reduced 450 to 600 V-J features to 10 to 15, which were used in a naive Bayes classifier (R e1071). TCRdb cleaned the public reads at Q25 with fastp, built clones with MiXCR and kept in-frame beta chains. Each entry is one CDR3 protein sequence, shown with its most common DNA and genes. The V and J calls here are based on TCRdb, not the publication. The sample profile shows fewer than 350,000 distinct CDR3 sequences; less than 15% of them were found once. The ten largest make up 6% to 8% of the sample.

Broader findings and caveats from the paper: In validation, progression to ophthalmopathy was predicted by the model with roughly 69% sensitivity and approximately 78% specificity, a median of approximately 6.5 months before onset. Sample size was not statistically predetermined, and investigators were not blinded to group allocation. Most expanded thyroid clonotypes (frequency above 0.001) were also detected in blood, a finding suggesting that blood repertoires may reflect thyroid immune responses. A model built on a 13 V-J signature distinguished ophthalmopathy from stable hyperthyroidism, reaching around 87% sensitivity and about 81% specificity in cross-validation and 80%/75% in testing.

The hyperthyroidism patients were between 18 and 65 years old and newly diagnosed, with a disease duration of less than 2 months. The study excluded patients with uncontrolled infections, other autoimmune diseases, pregnancy or lactation. Diagnoses were established on the basis of clinical symptoms, serum thyroxine and TRAb, thyroid ultrasound, and orbital computed tomography. Blood from progressor patients was collected at the time of first diagnosis with hyperthyroidism, before any ophthalmopathy symptoms had appeared. PBMCs were isolated from 10 ml of fresh peripheral blood by Ficoll-Paque density gradient centrifugation. Progressor patients were defined as those initially diagnosed with Graves' hyperthyroidism in whom ophthalmopathy developed during follow-up. Total RNA was extracted using Trizol reagent, and RNA quality was assessed on an Agilent 2100 Bioanalyzer. For this chain, trimming is 10 bases at the V end and 1 base at the J end, and the number of junction bases without a gene match is 6. From the cysteine up to the phenylalanine, the CDR3 has a length of 13 residues. Only the CDR3 DNA stays, 39 bases, in frame from base 1.

Sequenced material: blood. The V and J segments used are TRBV12-3 or TRBV12-4 and TRBJ1-1; 7 middle bases align to TRBD1. The TCR originated in a woman in her thirties with Graves' hyperthyroidism that later progressed to Graves' ophthalmopathy. At the DNA level, the sequence is TGTGCCATCTCCGGGACAGAGAACACTGAAGCTTTCTTT. This codes for CAISGTENTEAFF.